The present entry profiles one TCR beta chain with its context. Its antigen is still unknown. For the second PCR, which ran for about 7 to 11 cycles, a sample-barcoded 5' primer and a J-beta primer mix were used. One entry per CDR3 protein results from TCRdb running MiXCR on the 5' RACE reads. The table includes 650,000 to 950,000 distinct CDR3 sequences, under 55% detected once. The sample comes from a study of blood T cells in healthy people across ages. Study conclusions and caveats: Measured against age, TCR beta diversity per million T cells decreased in a roughly linear manner.

The sequenced sample consisted of blood. The TCR comes from a man aged 55-75 years in good health.

The CDR3 nucleotides read TGTGCCAGCAGCTCCAGACAGGATAAGACCCAGTACTTC. It codes for CASSSRQDKTQYF. J is TRBJ2-5 and V is TRBV7-2; a possible D gene is TRBD1 (6 bases). V was cut by 4 bases and J by 6 bases, with 12 bases left in between. Germline V lookup: CDR1 SGHTA, CDR2 FQGNSA. CDR3 length equals 13 residues.